The 10 T cell receptor beta chains presented below share a single source sample, sequenced in a study of blood T cell repertoires in COVID-19. TCRdb's table, derived via immunoSEQ multiplex PCR, lists solely in-frame clones and lacks some. The sample has about 150,000 clones, about four fifths seen once. The source material was PBMCs or T cells enriched from blood (not recorded which). Every receptor here comes from a man aged 50-60 years who had recovered from COVID-19.

J is TRBJ2-1 and V is TRBV5-1; 13 bases are a match to TRBD2. The germline gives CDR1 SGHRS, CDR2 YFSETQ. This CDR3 is built from 16 residues. V gave up 3 bases and J gave up 4 bases; unmatched junction bases: 4. The CDR3: CASSSGLAGRYNEQFF. Here the CDR3 DNA reads TGCGCCAGCAGCTCGGGACTAGCGGGGAGGTACAATGAGCAGTTCTTC.

A single count supports this clone. V is TRBV12-5 and J is TRBJ2-3; D possibly corresponds to TRBD2 (5 bases). Trimming pared 5 bases from V and 5 bases from J, leaving 23 bases between. This CDR3 has 17 amino acids. From germline, CDR1 is LGHNT and CDR2 FRNRAP. Here the CDR3 reads CASGQRGIQPRGDTQYF. The CDR3 region has the DNA TGTGCTAGTGGTCAAAGAGGGATCCAACCCCGGGGAGATACGCAGTATTTT.

V gene TRBV3-1 (or the pseudogene TRBV3-2) combines with J gene TRBJ1-3; D not resolved. Germline V lookup: CDR1 LGHDT, CDR2 YNNKEL (reference sequence). This CDR3 comprises 15 residues. V dropped 1 base and J dropped 3 bases, with 10 bases sitting between them. The CDR3 sequence: CASSQGRPGGNTIYF. The DNA of the CDR3 is TGTGCCAGCAGCCAAGGGCGACCAGGTGGAAACACCATATATTTT.

The J gene is TRBJ2-6, the V gene TRBV7-3, with TRBD2 as a possible D gene (5 bases). Trimming cost V 0 bases and J 0 bases, with 9 bases left between them. CDR1 SGHTA and CDR2 FQGTGA come from the germline V gene. CDR3 length: 17 residues. CDR3: CASSLTSGSSGANVLTF. The CDR3 nucleotides read TGTGCCAGCAGCTTAACTTCGGGAAGCTCTGGGGCCAACGTCCTGACTTTC.

The genes are TRBV9 and TRBJ2-5; 15 positions match TRBD2. V dropped 6 bases and J dropped 5; count of bases not matched to a gene: 5. Germline values: CDR1 SGDLS, CDR2 YYNGEE. The length of the CDR3 is 15 residues. The CDR3 spells CASNGLAGGMETQYF. Here the CDR3 DNA reads TGTGCCAGCAACGGACTAGCGGGGGGGATGGAGACCCAGTACTTC. Drawing the rest from reference TRBV9 and TRBJ2-5, the complete variable domain is DSGVTQTPKHLITATGQRVTLRCSPRSGDLSVYWYQQSLDQGLQFLIQYYNGEERAKGNILERFSAQQFPDLHSELNLSSLELGDSALYFCASNGLAGGMETQYFGPGTRLLVL.

The chain couples TRBV29-1 to TRBJ2-2; D possibly corresponds to TRBD2 (5 bases). CDR3 length: 14 residues. CDR1 SQVTM and CDR2 ANQGSEA come from the germline V gene. V was trimmed by 4 bases and J by 4 bases, leaving 13 bases between them. CDR3 sequence: CSVVAEVGTGELFF. For the CDR3, the DNA is TGCAGCGTTGTTGCGGAGGTTGGCACCGGGGAGCTGTTTTTT.

The gene calls are TRBV3-1 (or the pseudogene TRBV3-2) and TRBJ1-1, with a weak D call TRBD1 (6 bases). Per the germline V gene, CDR1 is LGHDT and CDR2 is YNNKEL (reference sequence). Trimming took off 0 bases at V and 10 bases at J, with 9 bases between the two ends. This CDR3 comprises 12 residues. The CDR3 bases are TGTGCCAGCAGCCAAGATATAGGGGGAGCTTTCTTT. It yields the protein CASSQDIGGAFF.

The chain joins TRBV11-2 to TRBJ2-7, with D perhaps TRBD2 (6 bases). The V and J ends lost 3 bases and 7 bases respectively, with 13 bases between them. The germline V gene encodes CDR1 SGHAT and CDR2 FQNNGV. The CDR3 has 13 amino acids. The CDR3 DNA sequence: TGTGCCAGCAGCTTGGAACTAGCTCGGGAGCAGTACTTC. This gives the protein CASSLELAREQYF.

The V call is TRBV4-3, the J call TRBJ2-7; TRBD2 matches 9 bases. Trimming removed 0 bases from V and 4 bases from J; junction bases left unmatched: 7. Germline V CDR1 and CDR2: LGHNA, YSLEER. The CDR3 totals 16 residues. The CDR3 DNA follows: TGCGCCAGCAGCCAAGATTCGGCGGGGGGGCAGTACGAGCAGTACTTC. Translated, it gives CASSQDSAGGQYEQYF.

For the CDR3, the DNA is TGCGCCAGCAGCCAAGATGAGGGGGTGGTTGGGAATGAGCAGTTCTTC. It specifies CASSQDEGVVGNEQFF. The V and J genes are TRBV4-3 and TRBJ2-1, with D possibly being TRBD1 (6 bases). V was shortened by 0 bases and J by 7 bases, with 16 bases between the two germline ends. CDR3 length equals 16 residues. From germline, CDR1 is LGHNA and CDR2 YSLEER.